The 5 T cell receptor beta chains below all came from one sample that was sequenced in a study of T cells in Graves' hyperthyroidism and ophthalmopathy. Amplified regions were TCR beta CDR3 sequences from RNA transcripts. A set of HTBI primers served as the primers for a first-round RT-PCR of the TCR CDR3. TCRdb re-called the multiplex PCR reads through MiXCR, storing one row per CDR3 protein. This table holds 130,000 to 150,000 distinct CDR3 sequences, around 20% found once. Sequenced: blood. All receptors come from a woman aged 45-60 years with Graves' hyperthyroidism that later progressed to Graves' ophthalmopathy.

V usage is TRBV3-1 and J usage is TRBJ2-5, with 7 bases fitting TRBD2. The CDR3 runs to 13 residues. Germline assignment: CDR1 LGHDT and CDR2 YNNKEL (reference sequence). Trimming removed 2 bases from V and 9 bases from J; junction bases left unmatched: 6. The DNA for the CDR3 is TGTGCCAGCAGCCAAAATGGGGCGGGAGCCCAGTACTTC. Amino acids: CASSQNGAGAQYF.

This clonotype has more than one count but fewer than ten. The chain has TRBV20-1 and TRBJ2-3; 11 bases line up with TRBD2. The CDR3 spans 16 residues. Germline V gives CDR1 DFQATT, CDR2 SNEGSKA (reference sequence). The V gene end was trimmed by 3 bases and the J gene end by 2 bases; junction bases not matched to a gene: 7. The CDR3 DNA follows: TGCAGTGCTAGGGCCCGACTAGCGGGATCCACAGATACGCAGTATTTT. This encodes CSARARLAGSTDTQYF.

The gene calls are TRBV28 and TRBJ1-5; D unclear. Germline CDR1 is MDHEN and CDR2 is SYDVKM. V dropped 3 bases and J dropped 0 bases, with 15 bases sitting between them. This CDR3 has 17 residues. The CDR3 protein is CASSFFPAPYSNQPQHF. The CDR3 coding sequence is TGTGCCAGCAGTTTTTTCCCGGCTCCATATAGCAATCAGCCCCAGCATTTT.

Many counts were recorded for this clonotype. V gene TRBV29-1 combines with J gene TRBJ2-5; D possibly matches TRBD1 or TRBD2 (5 bases each). The CDR3 totals 12 residues. Trimming removed 7 bases at V and 4 bases at J, with 13 bases between. Germline V CDR1 and CDR2: SQVTM, ANQGSEA. CDR3 in amino acids: CSARPGTETQYF. The CDR3 region has the DNA TGCAGCGCCAGACCGGGGACAGAGACCCAGTACTTC.

In this sample, this clonotype turned up many times. The CDR3 DNA reads as TGTGCCAGTAACCGGGACCGAAACAATGAGCAGTTCTTC. It encodes CASNRDRNNEQFF. The chain carries TRBV2 and TRBJ2-1, with D perhaps assigned TRBD1 or TRBD2 (5 bases each). This CDR3 is 13 amino acids long. V lost 9 bases and J lost 5, with 14 bases in between. CDR1 SNHLY and CDR2 FYNNEI come from the germline V gene.